This T cell receptor (beta chain) appears in the sequencing data of a study of cytomegalovirus exposure and HLA in healthy donors. This clone occurred once. Sequencing used immunoSEQ multiplex PCR; TCRdb keeps in-frame clones, though not all of them. The table shows some 79,000 clones, with around 94% occurring only once. V trimming: 6 bases; J trimming: 4 bases; junction bases outside the gene matches: 14. There are 17 residues in the CDR3. The germline CDR1 and CDR2 sequences are LGHNA and YSLEER. This receptor was identified in a woman between 18 and 29 years old in good health and CMV-seropositive. V is TRBV4-3 and J is TRBJ2-1, with 8 bases fitting TRBD2. Sample: PBMCs. This CDR3 reads CASSRQPPGLDYNEQFF. The CDR3 region has the DNA TGCGCCAGCAGTCGACAACCACCGGGACTAGATTACAATGAGCAGTTCTTC.